What follows are 17 T cell receptor beta chains derived from one specimen sequenced in a study of technical replicates of blood from a handful of donors. The protocol was immunoSEQ multiplex PCR, while the TCRdb copy is restricted to in-frame clones and leaves out a portion. Among 85,000 to 100,000 clones listed, around 96% were seen once. Material for sequencing was T cells isolated from PBMCs. The receptors come from a human donor in good health.

CDR3 residues: CASAGGNTEAFF. The CDR3 DNA sequence: TGCGCCAGCGCGGGAGGGAACACTGAAGCTTTCTTT. This chain connects TRBV5-1 to TRBJ1-1; D remains unclear. The V gene's germline CDR1 is SGHRS and CDR2 YFSETQ. This CDR3 has 12 residues. V was pared by 7 bases and J by 1 base, with 8 bases between.

The chain employs TRBV2 and TRBJ2-2; no clear D gene. Trimming pared 2 bases from V and 4 bases from J, leaving 11 bases between. Germline CDR1 is SNHLY and CDR2 is FYNNEI. CDR3 length: 15 amino acids. The CDR3 nucleotides read TGTGCCAGCAGTGAATCGCAGGCGTTCACCGGGGAGCTGTTTTTT. Its protein is CASSESQAFTGELFF.

V is TRBV6-1 and J is TRBJ1-1; D is uncertain. Germline CDR1 reads MNHNS; CDR2 reads SASEGT. This CDR3 contains 12 residues. V was shortened by 5 bases and J by 3 bases, with 7 bases between the two germline ends. CDR3 sequence reads: CASSRSDTEAFF. The CDR3 DNA sequence: TGTGCCAGCAGTCGGAGTGACACTGAAGCTTTCTTT.

The CDR3 nucleotides are TGTGCCAGCAGTAGAGGACAGGGCGAGCAGTACTTC. It yields the protein CASSRGQGEQYF. The rearrangement joins TRBV6-1 to TRBJ2-7; 8 bases are shared with TRBD1. Trimming took 5 bases from V and 6 from J; bases not matched to a gene: 3. This CDR3 region has 12 residues. Germline V CDR1 and CDR2: MNHNS, SASEGT.

The CDR3: CASRFRPGQANTEAFF. CDR3 bases: TGTGCCAGCAGATTCCGACCGGGACAGGCGAACACTGAAGCTTTCTTT. This sequence joins TRBV13 and TRBJ1-1, with 8 bases aligning to TRBD1. The germline V gene has CDR1 PRHDT and CDR2 FYEKMQ (reference sequence). V shed 6 bases and J 1 base; nucleotides not matched to a gene: 10. The CDR3 is made up of 16 amino acids.

The chain has TRBV5-6 and TRBJ1-2; D is ambiguous. V was shortened by 4 bases and J by 0 bases, with 10 bases between the two germline ends. This CDR3 spans 14 amino acids. Germline V gene lookup returns CDR1 SGHDT and CDR2 YYEEEE. CDR3 sequence reads: CASSPRGPNYGYTF. CDR3 DNA sequence: TGTGCCAGCAGCCCCCGGGGTCCTAACTATGGCTACACCTTC.

V and J are TRBV28 and TRBJ2-7, with D perhaps matching TRBD1 (5 bases). The CDR3 runs to 15 residues. V shed 6 bases and J shed 0 bases, with 15 bases lying between them. The germline gives CDR1 MDHEN, CDR2 SYDVKM. CDR3 in amino acids: CASRRKPGISYEQYF. In nucleotides, the CDR3 is TGTGCCAGCAGGCGTAAACCAGGGATCTCCTACGAGCAGTACTTC.

This chain links TRBV29-1 with TRBJ2-2, with a weak D call TRBD1 (6 bases). The CDR3 runs 10 residues. Trimming left V 6 bases short and J 8 bases short, with 7 bases between. The germline V gene has CDR1 SQVTM and CDR2 ANQGSEA. This chain's CDR3 is CSVGTGELFF. CDR3 sequence (DNA): TGCAGCGTGGGGACAGGGGAGCTGTTTTTT.

The chain employs TRBV12-5 and TRBJ1-5, with D maybe TRBD1 (6 bases). Germline V gives CDR1 LGHNT, CDR2 FRNRAP. The CDR3 sequence is 15 residues long. Trimming shortened V by 5 bases and J by 4 bases, and 15 bases separated the two germline ends. The CDR3 region has the DNA TGTGCTAGTGGTCCGACCGACAGGAGGAATCAGCCCCAGCATTTT. This sequence encodes CASGPTDRRNQPQHF.

The chain uses TRBV11-3 and TRBJ1-6; 7 nucleotides agree with TRBD1. This CDR3 is built from 13 residues. With 6 bases clipped from V and 8 bases from J, the junction kept 4 bases outside the gene matches. Germline CDR1 SGHNT, CDR2 YENEEA. CDR3 residues: CASSTGQYSPLHF. The CDR3 nucleotides are TGTGCCAGCAGTACGGGACAGTATTCACCCCTCCACTTT.

The rearrangement joins TRBV11-1 to TRBJ1-4; 7 bases are shared with TRBD1. Germline V gene sequence: CDR1 SGHAT, CDR2 FQDESV (reference sequence). This CDR3 region has 15 residues. With V trimmed by 4 bases and J by 5 bases, 7 bases remained unmatched. CDR3 amino acids: CASSWSDRENEKLFF. The CDR3 coding sequence is TGTGCCAGCAGCTGGAGCGACAGGGAGAATGAAAAACTGTTTTTT. The full variable domain, with the rest looked up from reference TRBV11-1 and TRBJ1-4, is EAEVAQSPRYKITEKSQAVAFWCDPISGHATLYWYRQILGQGPELLVQFQDESVVDDSQLPKDRFSAERLKGVDSTLKIQPAELGDSAMYLCASSWSDRENEKLFFGSGTQLSVL.

DNA of the CDR3: TGCGCCAGCAGTGAGACTTGGACTAGCGAGTCCTACAATGAGCAGTTCTTC. This sequence encodes CASSETWTSESYNEQFF. The genes are TRBV10-1 and TRBJ2-1; 9 bases line up with TRBD2. Unmatched junction bases numbered 6, after V lost 2 bases and J lost 1 base. This CDR3 region has 17 residues. Germline-derived CDR1 and CDR2 are WNHNN and SYGVQD (reference sequence).

This clone came up a few times. The rearrangement joins TRBV9 to TRBJ1-1; TRBD1 aligns across 8 bases. V was pared by 3 bases and J by 1 base, with 5 bases of the junction left unmatched. CDR3 length: 15 amino acids. Germline V CDR1 and CDR2: SGDLS, YYNGEE. The CDR3: CASSAGQGSNTEAFF. The CDR3 DNA reads as TGTGCCAGCAGCGCCGGACAGGGTTCGAACACTGAAGCTTTCTTT.

This chain uses TRBV6-1 with TRBJ1-2, with 7 bases aligning to TRBD1. Trimming at V came to 6 bases and at J to 6 bases, leaving 13 bases not matched to a gene. CDR1 MNHNS and CDR2 SASEGT come from the germline V gene. This CDR3 has 15 residues. CDR3 DNA sequence: TGTGCCAGCAGGGACGACAGGGCTCCTACAGATGGCTACACCTTC. Protein sequence: CASRDDRAPTDGYTF.

V gene TRBV29-1 combines with J gene TRBJ1-1; TRBD1 might be the D (6 bases). CDR1 and CDR2 from the germline V gene are SQVTM and ANQGSEA. This CDR3 contains 15 residues. Between the trimmed V and J ends, which lost 7 bases and 0 bases, there was a span of 18 bases. The CDR3 bases are TGCAGCGCCGAAGGGGGGGCGTGGATGAACACTGAAGCTTTCTTT. It codes for CSAEGGAWMNTEAFF. The variable domain in full, completed from reference TRBV29-1 and TRBJ1-1, reads SAVISQKPSRDICQRGTSLTIQCQVDSQVTMMFWYRQQPGQSLTLIATANQGSEATYESGFVIDKFPISRPNLTFSTLTVSNMSPEDSSIYLCSAEGGAWMNTEAFFGQGTRLTVV.

The chain has TRBV19 and TRBJ1-2, with unresolved D. Germline V gene lookup returns CDR1 LNHDA and CDR2 SQIVND (reference sequence). The CDR3 runs 13 residues. Trimming took 6 bases from V and 8 from J, leaving 16 bases between them. Here the CDR3 reads CASRPLTNIGYTF. The CDR3 nucleotides read TGTGCCAGTAGGCCATTAACAAATATAGGCTACACCTTC.

The DNA of the CDR3 is TGTGCCAGCAGCCCACTGTCGAAGACCCAGTACTTC. Translating it yields CASSPLSKTQYF. V and J are TRBV7-2 and TRBJ2-5; no firm D call. V was shortened by 5 bases and J by 6 bases, with 10 bases between the two germline ends. This CDR3 spans 12 amino acids. CDR1 is SGHTA and CDR2 is FQGNSA in the germline V gene.